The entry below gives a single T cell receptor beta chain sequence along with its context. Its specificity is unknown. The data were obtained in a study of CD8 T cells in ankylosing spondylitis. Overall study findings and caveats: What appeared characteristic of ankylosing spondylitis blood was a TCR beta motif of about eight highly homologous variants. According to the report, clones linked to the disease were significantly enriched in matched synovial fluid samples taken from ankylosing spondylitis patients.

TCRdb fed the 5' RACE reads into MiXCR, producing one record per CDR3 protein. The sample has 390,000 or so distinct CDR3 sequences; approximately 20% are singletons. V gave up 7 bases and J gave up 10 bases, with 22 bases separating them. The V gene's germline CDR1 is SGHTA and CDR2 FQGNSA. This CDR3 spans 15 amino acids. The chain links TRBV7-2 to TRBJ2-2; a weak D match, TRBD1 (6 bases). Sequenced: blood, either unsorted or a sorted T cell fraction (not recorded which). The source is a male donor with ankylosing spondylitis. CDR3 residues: CASTPGAQRRKELFF. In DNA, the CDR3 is TGTGCCAGCACCCCAGGGGCGCAGCGTCGTAAGGAGCTGTTTTTT. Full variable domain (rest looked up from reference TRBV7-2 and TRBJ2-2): GAGVSQSPSNKVTEKGKDVELRCDPISGHTALYWYRQSLGQGLEFLIYFQGNSAPDKSGLPSDRFSAERTGGSVSTLTIQRTQQEDSAVYLCASTPGAQRRKELFFGEGSRLTVL.